The 28 T cell receptor beta chains listed next were all sequenced from one sample in a study of OX40 agonist ivuxolimab in advanced cancers. Data came from immunoSEQ multiplex PCR; TCRdb stores just in-frame clones and leaves some out. The repertoire has 55,000 to 80,000 clones, roughly 81% of them found once; the top ten carry around 9.8%. Here the sequenced sample was CD4+ or CD8+ T cells sorted from blood, taken in a trial of the OX40 agonist ivuxolimab. The receptors were sampled from an adult with an advanced solid tumor such as melanoma, head and neck, liver or kidney cancer.

J is TRBJ1-1 and V is TRBV18, with D uncertain. Germline V gives CDR1 KGHSH, CDR2 LQKENI. V lost 8 bases and J lost 4, with 17 bases in between. The CDR3 runs to 14 residues. The CDR3: CASRAAGPSTEAFF. CDR3 in DNA: TGTGCCAGCCGGGCCGCGGGCCCCTCCACTGAAGCTTTCTTT.

This chain joins TRBV2 and TRBJ2-2; the match to TRBD2 covers 8 bases. J gave up 4 bases and V 3 bases, and 4 bases lay outside the gene matches. This CDR3 has 15 amino acids. CDR1 is SNHLY and CDR2 is FYNNEI in the germline V gene. The CDR3 DNA reads TGTGCCAGCAGTGACGGGGGGGCCGGCACCGGGGAGCTGTTTTTT. Translated, it gives CASSDGGAGTGELFF.

J is TRBJ1-6 and V is TRBV5-1; 9 bases are shared with TRBD1. V lost 4 bases and J lost 2; bases outside the gene matches: 10. The CDR3 runs 18 residues. Germline assignment: CDR1 SGHRS and CDR2 YFSETQ. The CDR3 spells CASSVGHRTGAYNSPLHF. In nucleotides, the CDR3 is TGCGCCAGCAGCGTGGGCCACCGGACAGGGGCCTATAATTCACCCCTCCACTTT.

The V call is TRBV5-6, the J call TRBJ2-1, with D perhaps TRBD1 (6 bases). There are 16 residues in the CDR3. Germline loops: CDR1 SGHDT, CDR2 YYEEEE. The V and J ends lost 6 bases and 3 bases respectively, with 19 bases between them. DNA of the CDR3: TGTGCCAGCACCTTATTAGCAGGGGTTCACTACAATGAGCAGTTCTTC. This encodes CASTLLAGVHYNEQFF.

This chain links TRBV11-2 with TRBJ2-7, with 11 bases matching TRBD1. The V gene's germline CDR1 is SGHAT and CDR2 FQNNGV. The CDR3 loop spans 14 amino acids. V dropped 5 bases and J dropped 3; count of bases not matched to a gene: 3. Here the CDR3 DNA reads TGTGCCAGCAGCCGGACAGGGGGCGTCTACGAGCAGTACTTC. Protein: CASSRTGGVYEQYF.

V gene TRBV5-1 combines with J gene TRBJ1-1; D unclear. The V end lost 5 bases, the J end lost 7 bases, and 12 bases lay between the germline ends. CDR3 length: 12 residues. Germline loops: CDR1 SGHRS, CDR2 YFSETQ. CDR3: CASSSDLVEAFF. As DNA, the CDR3 is TGCGCCAGCAGTTCTGATTTGGTTGAAGCTTTCTTT.

This chain's CDR3 is CATSSGVSYEQYF. The CDR3 DNA sequence: TGTGCCACCAGCAGTGGGGTCTCCTACGAGCAGTACTTC. The V call is TRBV15, the J call TRBJ2-7; D not resolved. With 3 bases removed from V and 0 bases from J, the gap between germline ends came to 6 bases. The CDR3 loop spans 13 amino acids. From germline, CDR1 is LNHNV and CDR2 YYDKDF (reference sequence).

This clone was observed a single time. The V and J genes are TRBV6-1 and TRBJ2-1, with 8 bases aligning to TRBD1. The CDR3 is made up of 15 amino acids. The junction had 8 bases not matched to a gene; V was cut back by 10 bases and J by 0 bases. CDR1 is MNHNS, CDR2 SASEGT, per germline. CDR3 sequence reads: CATDRGLFSYNEQFF. For the CDR3, the DNA is TGTGCCACCGACAGGGGCCTTTTCTCCTACAATGAGCAGTTCTTC.

In its sample, this clone was seen once. The gene calls are TRBV2 and TRBJ1-2; weak D call: TRBD1 (6 bases). CDR3 length equals 14 residues. The germline gives CDR1 SNHLY, CDR2 FYNNEI. V shed 3 bases and J shed 7 bases, with 15 bases lying between them. CDR3 bases: TGTGCCAGCAGTGACAACACAGGGCGCTCTGGCTACACCTTC. This gives the protein CASSDNTGRSGYTF.

The chain carries TRBV2 and TRBJ1-1, with D maybe TRBD1 (6 bases). V lost 5 bases and J 10 bases, leaving 14 bases between the germline ends. The CDR3 consists of 12 residues. Per the germline V gene, CDR1 is SNHLY and CDR2 is FYNNEI. DNA for the CDR3: TGTGCCAGCAGTCCTGACGGAGGGGGAGCTTTCTTT. As protein: CASSPDGGGAFF.

The genes are TRBV4-2 and TRBJ2-3; weak D call: TRBD2 (7 bases). V lost 2 bases and J 6 bases, leaving 18 bases between the germline ends. CDR1 and CDR2 (germline): LGHNA, YNFKEQ. The CDR3 has 16 residues. CDR3 bases: TGTGCCAGCAGCCAACGGGGGGCGGGCTTCCCTGATACGCAGTATTTT. Amino acid sequence: CASSQRGAGFPDTQYF.

The gene calls are TRBV9 and TRBJ2-1, with 7 bases aligning to TRBD2. With V trimmed by 0 bases and J by 1 base, 7 bases remained unmatched. From germline, CDR1 is SGDLS and CDR2 YYNGEE. The length of the CDR3 is 17 residues. The CDR3 DNA is TGTGCCAGCAGCGTAGTTGGGGGAGGGATATCCTACAATGAGCAGTTCTTC. This sequence encodes CASSVVGGGISYNEQFF.

The genes are TRBV11-3 and TRBJ2-5; 8 nucleotides align to TRBD1. Gene TRBJ2-7 matches the end of the DNA better, so the J call may be wrong. The germline gives CDR1 SGHNT, CDR2 YENEEA. This CDR3 has 13 amino acids. CDR3 in DNA: TGTGCCAGCAGCCCCGACAGGGGCGACGAGCAGTACTTC. Translated, it gives CASSPDRGDEQYF.

The genes are TRBV30 and TRBJ2-1; 10 positions agree with TRBD2. Germline assignment: CDR1 GTSNPN and CDR2 SVGIG (reference sequence). The CDR3 is made up of 16 amino acids. J gave up 0 bases and V 3 bases, and 5 bases lay outside the gene matches. The CDR3 nucleotides are TGTGCCTGGAGCCGAGCGGGAGGGGGCTCCTACAATGAGCAGTTCTTC. Its protein product is CAWSRAGGGSYNEQFF.

Only a few counts were recorded for this clone. An end of the junction does not agree with germline; a read error may underlie this. As DNA, the CDR3 is TGTGCCAGTAGTACCCTATACAGTGAGCAGTTCTTC. This sequence encodes CASSTLYSEQFF. The V gene is TRBV19, the J gene TRBJ2-1; no firm D call. This CDR3 has 12 residues. CDR1 LNHDA and CDR2 SQIVND come from the germline V gene (reference sequence).

V gene TRBV7-9 combines with J gene TRBJ2-7; 11 nucleotides line up with TRBD2. J lost 3 bases, V lost 5 bases, and 12 bases had no gene match. The CDR3 totals 17 residues. CDR1 SEHNR and CDR2 FQNEAQ come from the germline V gene (reference sequence). CDR3 protein: CASSPGLAEGVGYEQYF. The CDR3 nucleotides read TGTGCCAGCAGCCCGGGACTAGCGGAAGGGGTGGGCTACGAGCAGTACTTC. Drawing the rest from reference TRBV7-9 and TRBJ2-7, the complete variable domain is DTGVSQNPRHKITKRGQNVTFRCDPISEHNRLYWYRQTLGQGPEFLTYFQNEAQLEKSRLLSDRFSAERPKGSFSTLEIQRTEQGDSAMYLCASSPGLAEGVGYEQYFGPGTRLTVT.

The gene calls are TRBV5-6 and TRBJ2-3; no clear D gene. Germline V CDR1 and CDR2: SGHDT, YYEEEE. CDR3 length: 15 amino acids. V lost 2 bases, J lost 4 bases, and 14 bases lay in between. CDR3 DNA sequence: TGTGCCAGCAGCTTCAGGCTCACGGTCGCAGATACGCAGTATTTT. This codes for CASSFRLTVADTQYF.

The chain has TRBV15 and TRBJ2-1; no reliable D call. Germline V gives CDR1 LNHNV, CDR2 YYDKDF (reference sequence). V gave up 9 bases and J gave up 10 bases, with 22 bases separating them. The length of the CDR3 is 14 residues. CDR3 sequence (DNA): TGTGCCACAGATGAGGAGCGTTCGTATTCGGAGCAGTTCTTC. Encoded protein: CATDEERSYSEQFF.

This chain joins TRBV19 and TRBJ1-1, with D hard to call. The length of the CDR3 is 11 residues. Looked up from germline, CDR1 is LNHDA and CDR2 is SQIVND (reference sequence). V was clipped by 3 bases and J by 12 bases, with 11 bases between them. The CDR3 DNA is TGTGCCAGTAGTATGTTGGGAAAAACTTTCTTT. Protein: CASSMLGKTFF.

The V call is TRBV6-1, the J call TRBJ1-4, with D hard to call. V shed 6 bases and J shed 6 bases, with 11 bases lying between them. Germline assignment: CDR1 MNHNS and CDR2 SASEGT. The CDR3 has 13 amino acids. This CDR3 reads CASRYDGYEKLFF. CDR3 bases: TGTGCCAGCAGGTATGACGGCTATGAAAAACTGTTTTTT.

The rearrangement uses TRBV4-2 and TRBJ1-5; no firm D call. CDR1 LGHNA and CDR2 YNFKEQ come from the germline V gene. V was pared by 0 bases and J by 7 bases, with 7 bases between. The CDR3 is 13 amino acids. As DNA, the CDR3 is TGTGCCAGCAGCCAAGATCTTGGGCAGCCCCAGCATTTT. Translating gives CASSQDLGQPQHF.

This clone was counted a single time. J is TRBJ2-1 and V is TRBV4-2, with no clear D. From germline, CDR1 is LGHNA and CDR2 YNFKEQ. This CDR3 is 15 amino acids long. The V end lost 0 bases, the J end lost 0 bases, and 6 bases lay between the germline ends. The CDR3 nucleotides read TGTGCCAGCAGCCAAGAAGCTAACTCCTACAATGAGCAGTTCTTC. This encodes CASSQEANSYNEQFF.

This clone has only one observation. The CDR3 region has the DNA TGCGCCACCGCGACAGAGGGGCAGCTGTTTTTT. This encodes CATATEGQLFF. The chain carries TRBV5-1 and TRBJ2-2; D possibly matches TRBD1 or TRBD2 (5 bases each). Looked up from germline, CDR1 is SGHRS and CDR2 is YFSETQ. V was shortened by 9 bases and J by 12 bases, with 15 bases between the two germline ends. The CDR3 totals 11 residues.

This chain uses TRBV7-3 with TRBJ2-5, with D perhaps assigned TRBD1 or TRBD2 (5 bases each). The CDR3 contains 13 residues. In germline, CDR1 is SGHTA, CDR2 FQGTGA. Trimming removed 2 bases from V and 5 bases from J, with 9 bases in between. CDR3 sequence: CASSLDWGETQYF. Here the CDR3 DNA reads TGTGCCAGCAGCTTAGACTGGGGGGAGACCCAGTACTTC.

The V call is TRBV6-6, the J call TRBJ2-5; D call uncertain. The CDR3 contains 13 residues. Trimming stripped 6 bases from V and 5 bases from J, with 13 bases between. Germline assignment: CDR1 MNHNY and CDR2 SVGAGI (reference sequence). The CDR3 reads CASRFVSRETQYF. DNA for the CDR3: TGTGCCAGCAGATTCGTCTCCCGGGAGACCCAGTACTTC.

This rearrangement joins TRBV5-4 to TRBJ2-1, with 9 bases fitting TRBD2. The CDR3 runs 15 residues. V lost 2 bases, J lost 9 bases, and 9 bases stayed unmatched. Germline assignment: CDR1 SGHNT and CDR2 YYREEE (reference sequence). CDR3 nucleotide sequence: TGTGCCAGCAGCTTCGGTAGCGGGAGCACCGGTGAGCAGTTCTTC. Amino acid sequence: CASSFGSGSTGEQFF.

This chain connects TRBV29-1 to TRBJ2-1, with 10 bases matching TRBD1. V shed 4 bases and J 9 bases; nucleotides not matched to a gene: 3. Germline V lookup: CDR1 SQVTM, CDR2 ANQGSEA. The CDR3 runs to 12 residues. The CDR3 here is CSVGQGAGEQFF. CDR3 DNA sequence: TGCAGCGTTGGACAGGGGGCCGGTGAGCAGTTCTTC.

V is TRBV5-6 and J is TRBJ2-3, with 9 bases lining up with TRBD1. Germline loops: CDR1 SGHDT, CDR2 YYEEEE. The J segment lost 4 bases and the V segment lost 3 bases, leaving 3 bases of the junction unmatched. The CDR3 has 14 amino acids. The CDR3 is CASSWDRAADTQYF. CDR3 in DNA: TGTGCCAGCAGCTGGGACAGGGCGGCAGATACGCAGTATTTT.